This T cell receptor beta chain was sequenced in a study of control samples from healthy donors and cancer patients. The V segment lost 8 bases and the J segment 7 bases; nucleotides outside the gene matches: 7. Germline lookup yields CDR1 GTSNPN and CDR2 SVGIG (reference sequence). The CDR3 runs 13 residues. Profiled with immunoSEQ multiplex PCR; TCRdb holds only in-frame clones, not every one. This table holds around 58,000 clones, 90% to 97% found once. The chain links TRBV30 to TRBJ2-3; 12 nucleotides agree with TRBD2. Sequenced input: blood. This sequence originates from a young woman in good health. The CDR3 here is CAGSSGGANTQYF. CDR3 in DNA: TGTGCCGGATCTAGCGGGGGGGCAAATACGCAGTATTTT.